A single sample gave rise to the 4 T cell receptor beta chains below, sequenced in a study of cytomegalovirus exposure and HLA in healthy donors. 13 Jbeta primers and 60 Vbeta primers were used for the PCR. Sequencing used immunoSEQ multiplex PCR; TCRdb keeps in-frame clones, though not all of them. The sample comprises 75,000 to 95,000 clones, approximately 84% of which are singletons, and around 5.2% rests with the top ten. The sequencing input was PBMCs. Receptor source: a young woman in good health and CMV-seropositive.

This chain uses TRBV5-1 with TRBJ2-6; 7 positions match TRBD1. The CDR3 loop spans 19 amino acids. The J segment lost 1 base and the V segment lost 0 bases, leaving 10 bases of the junction unmatched. The germline gives CDR1 SGHRS, CDR2 YFSETQ. CDR3: CASSLVGSIRGSGANVLTF. The CDR3, as DNA: TGCGCCAGCAGCTTGGTAGGCAGCATCAGGGGGTCTGGGGCCAACGTCCTGACTTTC.

The chain couples TRBV15 to TRBJ1-2; D not resolved. V shed 3 bases and J shed 7 bases, with 21 bases lying between them. In germline, CDR1 is LNHNV, CDR2 YYDKDF (reference sequence). The CDR3 runs 16 residues. The CDR3 spells CATSSTWTTDRIGYTF. CDR3 coding DNA: TGTGCCACCAGCAGCACTTGGACTACAGATAGAATTGGCTACACCTTC.

The J gene is TRBJ1-4, the V gene TRBV9; TRBD1 might be the D (6 bases). Trimming removed 3 bases from V and 0 bases from J, with 9 bases in between. The V gene's germline CDR1 is SGDLS and CDR2 YYNGEE. The CDR3 runs 15 residues. The CDR3 spells CASSAGEATNEKLFF. The CDR3 DNA reads as TGTGCCAGCAGCGCAGGGGAAGCAACTAATGAAAAACTGTTTTTT.

The rearrangement links TRBV15 to TRBJ2-7, with D unresolved. CDR3 size: 13 residues. CDR1 is LNHNV, CDR2 YYDKDF, per germline (reference sequence). Between the trimmed V and J ends, which lost 0 bases and 1 base, there was a span of 4 bases. CDR3 sequence: CATSRDESYEQYF. CDR3 bases: TGTGCCACCAGCAGAGACGAGTCCTACGAGCAGTACTTC.